The entry below describes one TCR beta chain. The CDR3 length is 15 residues. CDR1 and CDR2 from the germline V gene are SGHRS and YFSETQ. V dropped 1 base and J dropped 4; count of bases not matched to a gene: 6. The sample belongs to a study of blood T cell repertoires in COVID-19. At the level of the study: There were acute and convalescent COVID-19 samples, and they came from the United States, Italy and Spain.

Source study methods: Reference gene primer amplification yielded estimated nucleated cell counts. TCRdb's copy holds only in-frame clones and misses some; the assay was immunoSEQ multiplex PCR. That table supplies the V and J calls and clone size; D and trimming were determined from the DNA. This table holds about 160,000 clones, approximately 81% found once. The Seattle site enrolled patients during active infection and followed them longitudinally. The gene calls are TRBV5-1 and TRBJ2-7, with 9 bases identical to TRBD2. This sequence originates from a woman aged 45-59 years with COVID-19, enrolled during active disease. Sequencing was done on a sample of peripheral blood. CDR3 loop: CASSLNSGGVYEQYF. In DNA form, the CDR3 reads TGCGCCAGCAGCTTGAATAGCGGGGGTGTGTACGAGCAGTACTTC.